Listed below are T cell receptor beta chains from one sample, sequenced in a study of cytotoxic CD8 clonotypes in ibrutinib-treated CLL. The method was immunoSEQ multiplex PCR; TCRdb's version includes in-frame clones alone and lacks a portion of them. The table shows 150,000 to 200,000 clones, with roughly 88% occurring only once. The material was PBMCs, obtained at disease progression, from a patient treated with ibrutinib. The receptors derive from a human donor with chronic lymphocytic leukemia. CDR3s include the opening cysteine and the closing phenylalanine or tryptophan. Each record gives: D gene, clone size, V gene, J gene, CDR3 DNA, CDR3 protein. The D gene is left open where the match is weak. The listing skips clone size in some rows; elsewhere it reads once, few, many or a size class.

TRBD1	-	TRBV6-5	TRBJ1-3	TGTGCCAGCAGTCGGGACAGGTTTGGTGGAAACACCATATATTTT	CASSRDRFGGNTIYF
-	-	TRBV14	TRBJ1-1	TGTGCCAGCAGCCTAGGGCCTATCACTGAAGCTTTCTTT	CASSLGPITEAFF
-	-	TRBV9	TRBJ2-7	TGTGCCAGCAGCGTAGGGAGGGGGGTCCGCGAGCAGTACTTC	CASSVGRGVREQYF
TRBD1	few	TRBV28	TRBJ1-2	TGTGCCAGCAGGCCTCCAAGGGGGCGAGGCTACACCTTC	CASRPPRGRGYTF
TRBD2	-	TRBV4-1	TRBJ2-1	TGCGCCAGCAGCCAAGATCAAGCGGGAGGGCCCGGTGAGCAGTTCTTC	CASSQDQAGGPGEQFF
-	-	TRBV5-1	TRBJ1-2	TGCGCCAGCAGCTTGGGACAGATTAACTATGGCTACACCTTC	CASSLGQINYGYTF
TRBD2	-	TRBV10-2	TRBJ2-1	TGCGCCAGCATTTCGGTAGCGGGAGTTTTCCCGGGTTTGCGGGCTGAGCAGTTCTTC	CASISVAGVFPGLRAEQFF
-	-	TRBV2	TRBJ2-3	TGTGCCAGCAGTGAGACGACAGCATCTAGCACAGATACGCAGTATTTT	CASSETTASSTDTQYF
TRBD1	-	TRBV2	TRBJ1-2	TGTGCCAGCAGTGAGAGACAGGGTGGAGGCTACACCTTC	CASSERQGGGYTF
-	-	TRBV4-3	TRBJ2-1	TGCGCCAGCAGCCAAAACTGGTTAACCCTCTACAATGAGCAGTTCTTC	CASSQNWLTLYNEQFF
-	-	TRBV9	TRBJ2-3	TGTGCCAGCAGCGTAGTGGGCAGTAGCACAGATACGCAGTATTTT	CASSVVGSSTDTQYF
-	-	TRBV7-7	TRBJ2-7	TGTGCTAGCAGCTTAGGGAGTAACTACGAGCAGTACTTC	CASSLGSNYEQYF
-	-	TRBV7-9	TRBJ2-2	TGTGCCAGCAGCTTAGAGAACACCGGGGAGCTGTTTTTT	CASSLENTGELFF
TRBD1	once	TRBV29-1	TRBJ2-5	TGCAGCGTGGCCGGGACAGTCTTAGAGACCCAGTACTTC	CSVAGTVLETQYF
-	-	TRBV7-2	TRBJ2-5	TGTGCCAGCAGCTTAACCGGGAATAGAGAGACCCAGTACTTC	CASSLTGNRETQYF
TRBD2	-	TRBV4-2	TRBJ2-1	TGTGCCAGCAGCCAAGATCGGGCTAGCGGGAACGATGAGCAGTTCTTC	CASSQDRASGNDEQFF
TRBD1	-	TRBV28	TRBJ1-4	TGTGCCAGCAGGAAGGACAGGACCGATAATGAAAAACTGTTTTTT	CASRKDRTDNEKLFF
-	-	TRBV18	TRBJ1-1	TGTGCCAGCTCACCGACAGAGATGAACACTGAAGCTTTCTTT	CASSPTEMNTEAFF
-	-	TRBV9	TRBJ2-7	TGTGCCAGCAGCCCCTTGGACAGCCACCTCTACGAGCAGTACTTC	CASSPLDSHLYEQYF
-	once	TRBV29-1	TRBJ2-3	TGCAGCGTTGAAGATTCCAGGGATAGCACAGATACGCAGTATTTT	CSVEDSRDSTDTQYF
-	-	TRBV9	TRBJ2-2	TGTGCCAGCAGCGCCCAGAACACCGGGGAGCTGTTTTTT	CASSAQNTGELFF
-	-	TRBV7-9	TRBJ1-1	TGTGCCAGCAGCTTGATGGGCCAGAACACTGAAGCTTTCTTT	CASSLMGQNTEAFF
TRBD2	once	TRBV6-1	TRBJ2-3	TGTGCCAGCAGTGAAGCGCTAGGTGTTAGCGGGAGGGGAGATACGCAGTATTTT	CASSEALGVSGRGDTQYF
-	-	TRBV5-1	TRBJ2-1	TGCGCCAGCAGCTCGGACGGATACAATGAGCAGTTCTTC	CASSSDGYNEQFF
-	-	TRBV15	TRBJ1-1	TGTGCCACCAGCAGAGACGGAGGGGCGCGGAACACTGAAGCTTTCTTT	CATSRDGGARNTEAFF
TRBD2	-	TRBV7-6	TRBJ2-1	TGTGCCAGCAGCCGGACTAGCGGGAGTCGGGATGAGCAGTTCTTC	CASSRTSGSRDEQFF
TRBD2	-	TRBV7-9	TRBJ2-7	TGTGCCAGCAGCACGGGGCCAAGGGAGGGGCAGGGCTACGAGCAGTACTTC	CASSTGPREGQGYEQYF
-	-	TRBV7-9	TRBJ1-2	TGTGCCAGCAGCTTGCGGACAGACGGGAACTATGGCTACACCTTC	CASSLRTDGNYGYTF
-	-	TRBV6-5	TRBJ1-2	TGTGCCAGCAGAGGGGGGGGCAGGGAAGGACGTGGCTACACCTTC	CASRGGGREGRGYTF
TRBD1	-	TRBV6-6	TRBJ1-5	TGTGCCAGCAGTCCTGGGACAGGGCACAATCAGCCCCAGCATTTT	CASSPGTGHNQPQHF
TRBD1	-	TRBV6-1	TRBJ2-7	TGTGCCAGCTCCTGGGACAGGCCCCCTCGCGAGCAGTACTTC	CASSWDRPPREQYF
TRBD2	-	TRBV7-9	TRBJ2-1	TGTGCCAGCAGCTTCGGTAAATTGCGGGAGGGTGGGGATGAGCAGTTCTTC	CASSFGKLREGGDEQFF
TRBD2	-	TRBV19	TRBJ2-2	TGTGCCAGTAGTCTCCCGGGAGGGGGAGGTACCGGGGAGCTGTTTTTT	CASSLPGGGGTGELFF
TRBD2	-	TRBV28	TRBJ2-2	TGTGCCAGCAGTGAATATACTAGCGGAGTGGGGACCGGGGAGCTGTTTTTT	CASSEYTSGVGTGELFF
-	-	TRBV4-3	TRBJ2-3	TGCGCCAGCAGCCTAGGGACTCTAAAGTCAGATACGCAGTATTTT	CASSLGTLKSDTQYF
-	-	TRBV6-5	TRBJ1-3	TGTGCCAGCAGTTACTCGCTCTCCCGTCCTGGAAACACCATATATTTT	CASSYSLSRPGNTIYF
-	once	TRBV9	TRBJ1-5	TGTGCCAGCAAGGGCCCAGGGGACCATCAGCCCCAGCATTTT	CASKGPGDHQPQHF
TRBD1	-	TRBV4-1	TRBJ2-7	TGCGCCAGCAGCCAAGACGCGTTGACAGGGCAGAGCCGAAATTCCTACGAGCAGTACTTC	CASSQDALTGQSRNSYEQYF
TRBD1	-	TRBV5-1	TRBJ1-2	TGCGCCAGCAGCTCCACCAGACAGGGCATGGCCTATGGCTACACCTTC	CASSSTRQGMAYGYTF
TRBD2	-	TRBV6-1	TRBJ2-1	TGTGCCAGCAGTGAGCGGGAGGGCCTGATCCAAAACAATGAGCAGTTCTTC	CASSEREGLIQNNEQFF
TRBD1	-	TRBV6-5	TRBJ2-7	TGTGCCAGCAGTCGAGACAGGGGTGGCGAGCAGTACTTC	CASSRDRGGEQYF
-	-	TRBV4-2	TRBJ1-3	TGTGCCAGCAGCCAAGAATTTAGTGGCAGCTCTGGAAACACCATATATTTT	CASSQEFSGSSGNTIYF
TRBD1	-	TRBV6-6	TRBJ2-3	TGTGCCAGTACAGGGGATCATGTAGATACGCAGTATTTT	CASTGDHVDTQYF
TRBD2	-	TRBV27	TRBJ2-1	TGTGCCAGCAGTCTAAGAGGGACTAGCGGGAGGACAGCTAGTATTTACAATGAGCAGTTCTTC	CASSLRGTSGRTASIYNEQFF
TRBD1	once	TRBV10-1	TRBJ2-2	TGCGCCAGCAGTGCGGGACAGGGGTGCACCGGGGAGCTGTTTTTT	CASSAGQGCTGELFF
-	-	TRBV9	TRBJ2-1	TGTGCCAGCAGCGCGACGGAAAGCTCCTACAATGAGCAGTTCTTC	CASSATESSYNEQFF
-	-	TRBV6-1	TRBJ2-1	TGTGCCAGCAGTGAAGACCTGAGCGGACACAATGAGCAGTTCTTC	CASSEDLSGHNEQFF
-	-	TRBV4-2	TRBJ1-5	TGTGCCAGCAGCATAAACCCAGCAGGGATCGATCAGCCCCAGCATTTT	CASSINPAGIDQPQHF
TRBD1	-	TRBV6-5	TRBJ2-7	TGTGCCAGCAGTTACAAGGGACAGGTCGGCTACGAGCAGTACTTC	CASSYKGQVGYEQYF
-	-	TRBV7-8	TRBJ1-3	TGTGCCAGCAGTGTGGTTCGGGGAACTGTTGGAAACACCATATATTTT	CASSVVRGTVGNTIYF
-	-	TRBV6-5	TRBJ2-5	TGTGCCAGCGCCCACACGTATGTCCAAGAGACCCAGTACTTC	CASAHTYVQETQYF
TRBD2	-	TRBV7-9	TRBJ2-7	TGTGCCAGCAGCCCCCCGGGACTAGCGGGGACCTACGAGCAGTACTTC	CASSPPGLAGTYEQYF
-	-	TRBV4-1	TRBJ2-5	TGCGCCAGCAGCCAAGTCAATAACGGCGAGACCCAGTACTTC	CASSQVNNGETQYF